These 2 T cell receptor beta chains were sequenced from one sample in a study of blood T cell repertoires in COVID-19. The data were produced by immunoSEQ multiplex PCR, yet TCRdb's version contains in-frame clones alone and is incomplete. The sample records over 200,000 clones, around nine tenths being singletons. The sequencing sample was made of peripheral blood. The receptors originated from a man aged 55 to 70 with COVID-19, enrolled during active disease.

The V gene is TRBV7-9, the J gene TRBJ2-5; the D gene is possibly TRBD2 (5 bases). The germline V gene has CDR1 SEHNR and CDR2 FQNEAQ (reference sequence). Trimming removed 1 base at V and 0 bases at J, with 9 bases between. The CDR3 extends over 15 amino acids. CDR3 region: CASSLGLAYQETQYF. The CDR3 coding sequence is TGTGCCAGCAGCTTAGGATTAGCGTACCAAGAGACCCAGTACTTC. The entire variable domain, with the rest obtained from reference TRBV7-9 and TRBJ2-5, is as follows: DTGVSQNPRHKITKRGQNVTFRCDPISEHNRLYWYRQTLGQGPEFLTYFQNEAQLEKSRLLSDRFSAERPKGSFSTLEIQRTEQGDSAMYLCASSLGLAYQETQYFGPGTRLLVL.

The chain couples TRBV2 to TRBJ2-7, with 11 bases identical to TRBD2. CDR1 SNHLY and CDR2 FYNNEI come from the germline V gene. V gave up 4 bases and J gave up 1 base; unmatched junction bases: 0. The CDR3 totals 14 residues. Written as DNA, the CDR3 is TGTGCCAGCAGTGGACTAGCGGGATCCTACGAGCAGTACTTC. As protein: CASSGLAGSYEQYF.